These 30 T cell receptor beta chains were all obtained from the same sample, sequenced in a study of regulatory T cells in long-lasting Graves disease. Described time point: newly diagnosed GD, antithyroid drugs for less than 3 months. Extracted RNA from PBMCs served as the source of the TCR library. In building TCR beta libraries, iRepertoire HTBI primers were used together with Arm-PCR of CDR3 regions. TCRdb reprocessed the multiplex PCR reads with MiXCR, giving one entry per CDR3 protein. This sample yields approximately 400,000 distinct CDR3 sequences, of which over 12% are seen a single time; over 7.5% belongs to the top ten. These data were also reused for a study on T cells in Graves' hyperthyroidism and ophthalmopathy.

Sequencing was performed on peripheral blood mononuclear cells (PBMCs), taken at new diagnosis, from a patient treated with antithyroid drugs. These receptors all stem from a woman in her thirties or forties with Graves disease.

The table lists this clonotype with many counts. This sequence joins TRBV27 and TRBJ1-3; no clear D gene. Germline assignment: CDR1 MNHEY and CDR2 SMNVEV (reference sequence). CDR3 length: 15 amino acids. V was trimmed by 5 bases and J by 0 bases, leaving 11 bases between them. In DNA form, the CDR3 reads TGTGCCAGCAGTCCAAGACACCCCTCTGGAAACACCATATATTTT. Its protein product is CASSPRHPSGNTIYF.

This clonotype was observed many times. The V call is TRBV12-3 or TRBV12-4, the J call TRBJ2-1; D is unresolved. This CDR3 has 15 amino acids. Trimming left V 3 bases short and J 3 bases short, with 12 bases between. CDR3: CASSFMAVDYNEQFF. The CDR3 DNA is TGTGCCAGCAGTTTTATGGCGGTCGACTACAATGAGCAGTTCTTC.

This clonotype was found many times. The chain carries TRBV10-3 and TRBJ2-1; 14 nucleotides agree with TRBD2. Germline loops: CDR1 ENHRY, CDR2 SYGVKD. CDR3 length equals 15 residues. The junction had 4 bases not matched to a gene; V was cut back by 7 bases and J by 5 bases. In DNA, the CDR3 is TGTGCCATCAATGGACTAGCGGGAGGAGACAATGAGCAGTTCTTC. It encodes CAINGLAGGDNEQFF.

This clonotype has at least ten counts. The chain couples TRBV2 to TRBJ1-4; a possible D gene is TRBD1 (6 bases). CDR3 length: 16 residues. The V and J ends lost 5 bases and 0 bases respectively, with 13 bases between them. CDR1 is SNHLY, CDR2 FYNNEI, per germline. The CDR3 DNA reads as TGTGCCAGCAGTACTACAACAGGGACAACTAATGAAAAACTGTTTTTT. Residues: CASSTTTGTTNEKLFF.

This clonotype was picked up many times. The chain uses TRBV12-5 and TRBJ2-1; 12 nucleotides align to TRBD2. The trim removed 6 bases at V and 9 bases at J, leaving 3 bases unmatched. This CDR3 spans 13 amino acids. In germline, CDR1 is LGHNT, CDR2 FRNRAP. CDR3 sequence: CASGGGLAGEQFF. The CDR3 DNA sequence: TGTGCTAGTGGAGGGGGACTAGCGGGTGAGCAGTTCTTC.

This clonotype has a count of ten or more. The chain is built from TRBV12-5 and TRBJ2-5, with 7 bases fitting TRBD1. After removal of 1 base from V and 1 base from J, the junction contained 3 bases not matched to a gene. Germline V gives CDR1 LGHNT, CDR2 FRNRAP. The CDR3 spans 15 residues. CDR3 sequence reads: CASGLAGQSQETQYF. DNA of the CDR3: TGTGCTAGTGGTTTGGCGGGACAGTCCCAAGAGACCCAGTACTTC.

This chain uses TRBV2 with TRBJ2-7; 8 positions agree with TRBD1. The J call may be in error: the DNA end matches TRBJ2-5 better. This CDR3 is 13 amino acids long. Germline values: CDR1 SNHLY, CDR2 FYNNEI. The CDR3 loop reads CASSDSGGKTQYF. CDR3 sequence (DNA): TGTGCCAGCAGTGATTCAGGGGGCAAGACCCAGTACTTC.

This clonotype has at least ten counts. The chain uses TRBV28 and TRBJ1-4, with 8 bases identical to TRBD1. The CDR3 is 14 amino acids. V lost 6 bases and J lost 11; bases outside the gene matches: 11. Germline lookup yields CDR1 MDHEN and CDR2 SYDVKM. For the CDR3, the DNA is TGTGCCAGCAGCCGCGGTGCGACAGGGGATAAACTGTTTTTT. This sequence encodes CASSRGATGDKLFF.

In this sample, this clonotype turned up many times. The chain joins TRBV11-2 to TRBJ1-1; 9 bases match TRBD1. The germline gives CDR1 SGHAT, CDR2 FQNNGV. This CDR3 has 13 amino acids. The V gene end was trimmed by 5 bases and the J gene end by 5 bases; junction bases not matched to a gene: 3. The CDR3 bases are TGTGCCAGCAGCCGAGACAGGGGGACTGAAGCTTTCTTT. As protein: CASSRDRGTEAFF.

This clonotype came up many times. The gene calls are TRBV11-2 and TRBJ2-1; a weak D match, TRBD2 (6 bases). With 4 bases removed from V and 5 bases from J, the gap between germline ends came to 21 bases. Germline CDR1 and CDR2: SGHAT and FQNNGV. The CDR3 length is 17 residues. As DNA, the CDR3 is TGTGCCAGCAGCTATCGTGGCGTGGAGGGAATGAACAATGAGCAGTTCTTC. Translated: CASSYRGVEGMNNEQFF. Looking up the rest from reference TRBV11-2 and TRBJ2-1 gives the full variable domain: EAGVAQSPRYKIIEKRQSVAFWCNPISGHATLYWYQQILGQGPKLLIQFQNNGVVDDSQLPKDRFSAERLKGVDSTLKIQPAKLEDSAVYLCASSYRGVEGMNNEQFFGPGTRLTVL.

This clonotype was seen ten or more times. The V and J genes are TRBV12-5 and TRBJ2-7; 9 bases are shared with TRBD2. The CDR3 length is 14 residues. CDR1 is LGHNT, CDR2 FRNRAP, per germline. Trimming at V came to 3 bases and at J to 7 bases, leaving 7 bases not matched to a gene. CDR3 protein: CASGFGTSRREQYF. The CDR3 nucleotides read TGTGCTAGTGGTTTCGGGACTAGCAGGAGAGAGCAGTACTTC.

This clonotype was recorded at least ten times. The chain couples TRBV28 to TRBJ2-1, with D hard to call. Germline-derived CDR1 and CDR2 are MDHEN and SYDVKM. CDR3 length: 15 amino acids. V lost 6 bases and J 0 bases, leaving 12 bases between the germline ends. The DNA for the CDR3 is TGTGCCAGCAGCTTAAGGCGGAGCTCCTACAATGAGCAGTTCTTC. This sequence encodes CASSLRRSSYNEQFF. The complete variable domain, with remaining parts taken from reference TRBV28 and TRBJ2-1, reads DVKVTQSSRYLVKRTGEKVFLECVQDMDHENMFWYRQDPGLGLRLIYFSYDVKMKEKGDIPEGYSVSREKKERFSLILESASTNQTSMYLCASSLRRSSYNEQFFGPGTRLTVL.

There are many counts of this clonotype. This sequence joins TRBV27 and TRBJ2-7; maybe TRBD2 (5 bases). The germline CDR1 and CDR2 sequences are MNHEY and SMNVEV (reference sequence). Trimming stripped 0 bases from V and 2 bases from J, with 14 bases between. The CDR3 loop spans 16 amino acids. The DNA of the CDR3 is TGTGCCAGCAGTTTATCACAAGGACTGTTTGCCTACGAGCAGTACTTC. Its translation is CASSLSQGLFAYEQYF.

The table lists this clonotype with many counts. This sequence joins TRBV19 and TRBJ1-1; D not certain. Germline V gene data show CDR1 as LNHDA and CDR2 as SQIVND (reference sequence). This CDR3 is 15 amino acids long. V shed 4 bases and J shed 1 base, with 13 bases lying between them. The CDR3 bases are TGTGCCAGTAGTAATCAATCTTGGACGAACACTGAAGCTTTCTTT. Its protein is CASSNQSWTNTEAFF.

This clonotype was seen a handful of times. The J gene is TRBJ2-3, the V gene TRBV20-1, with 8 positions matching TRBD2. The CDR3 extends over 13 amino acids. The germline CDR1 and CDR2 sequences are DFQATT and SNEGSKA (reference sequence). Trimming cost V 3 bases and J 6 bases; bases outside gene matches: 5. Here the CDR3 reads CSASGRAKDTQYF. The CDR3 DNA is TGCAGTGCTAGCGGGAGGGCCAAGGATACGCAGTATTTT.

This clonotype appeared many times. This chain uses TRBV28 with TRBJ1-5, with D tentatively TRBD1 (6 bases). Trimming removed 4 bases from V and 7 bases from J, with 17 bases in between. CDR1 is MDHEN, CDR2 SYDVKM, per germline. CDR3 length: 15 residues. The CDR3 loop is CASSYRGQVGQPQHF. CDR3 bases: TGTGCCAGCAGTTATCGGGGGCAAGTGGGACAGCCCCAGCATTTT.

This clonotype was detected many times. The rearrangement links TRBV7-2 to TRBJ1-4; D is uncertain. The germline V gene has CDR1 SGHTA and CDR2 FQGNSA. This CDR3 contains 13 residues. V gave up 4 bases and J gave up 12 bases, with 15 bases separating them. The CDR3 is CASSWREGEELFF. The CDR3 DNA sequence: TGTGCCAGCAGCTGGAGAGAGGGAGAGGAACTGTTTTTT.

About this clonotype: A much larger clonotype is one base distant, so this may be a read error. As the CDR3 is not closed by the conserved phenylalanine or tryptophan, this likely results from a read error. CDR3 nucleotide sequence: TGTGCCTGGAGTGTCGGTGGGTACATCGACGAGCAGTACTCC. Translating gives CAWSVGGYIDEQYS. The gene calls are TRBV30 and TRBJ2-7; D uncertain. Germline CDR1 GTSNPN, CDR2 SVGIG (reference sequence). V shed 0 bases and J shed 5 bases, with 14 bases lying between them. The CDR3 is 14 amino acids.

The chain couples TRBV4-1 to TRBJ2-3; D gene unclear. Per germline, CDR1 MGHRA and CDR2 YSYEKL. V shed 4 bases and J shed 4 bases, with 9 bases lying between them. This CDR3 has 13 amino acids. The CDR3 is CASSRDSSDTQYF. CDR3 nucleotides: TGCGCCAGCAGCCGGGATTCATCAGATACGCAGTATTTT.

The sample holds many counts of this clonotype. The chain joins TRBV5-1 to TRBJ1-1; D perhaps matches TRBD1 (5 bases). Trimming removed 1 base at V and 4 bases at J, with 17 bases between. Germline V gene data show CDR1 as SGHRS and CDR2 as YFSETQ. The CDR3 length is 16 residues. The chain's CDR3 is CASSLSPQGAGTEAFF. The CDR3 DNA is TGCGCCAGCAGCTTGTCCCCGCAGGGCGCGGGCACTGAAGCTTTCTTT.

The V and J genes are TRBV12-3 or TRBV12-4 and TRBJ2-1, with 11 bases aligning to TRBD2. The CDR3 is 18 residues long. Trimming cost V 4 bases and J 0 bases; bases outside gene matches: 8. In DNA, the CDR3 is TGTGCCAGCAGTTCCGGGACTAGCGGAAGGAGCTCCTACAATGAGCAGTTCTTC. Translation gives CASSSGTSGRSSYNEQFF.

This clonotype was recorded at least ten times. The chain combines TRBV12-3 or TRBV12-4 with TRBJ2-7; TRBD1 or TRBD2 may be the D gene (7 bases each). The CDR3 length is 14 residues. Trimming removed 3 bases at V and 3 bases at J, with 12 bases between. CDR3 region: CASSLGGGFYEQYF. The CDR3 DNA follows: TGTGCCAGCAGTTTGGGAGGGGGCTTCTACGAGCAGTACTTC.

This clonotype was recorded many times. The chain is built from TRBV6-1 and TRBJ2-1, with 11 positions matching TRBD2. This CDR3 comprises 16 residues. CDR1 and CDR2 from the germline V gene are MNHNS and SASEGT. V trimming: 7 bases; J trimming: 6 bases; junction bases outside the gene matches: 11. CDR3 sequence: CASTRKGGLAVNEQFF. CDR3 nucleotide sequence: TGTGCCAGCACCAGAAAGGGGGGACTAGCGGTCAATGAGCAGTTCTTC.

This clonotype was observed many times. V and J are TRBV6-2 or TRBV6-3 and TRBJ2-5; no clear D. The CDR3 sequence is 13 residues long. V lost 4 bases to trimming and J lost 1 base, with 7 bases between them. In germline, CDR1 is MNHEY, CDR2 SVGEGT. CDR3: CASSFDAQETQYF. Written as DNA, the CDR3 is TGTGCCAGCAGTTTCGACGCCCAAGAGACCCAGTACTTC.

This clonotype was observed many times. V is TRBV28 and J is TRBJ1-4; D uncertain. This CDR3 is built from 11 residues. CDR1 MDHEN and CDR2 SYDVKM come from the germline V gene. V lost 5 bases to trimming and J lost 8 bases, with 6 bases between them. The CDR3 DNA reads as TGTGCCAGCAGTCGAGAAGAAAAACTGTTTTTT. This encodes CASSREEKLFF.

The sample holds many counts of this clonotype. V and J are TRBV27 and TRBJ2-1, with TRBD1 identical over 11 bases. The CDR3 contains 14 residues. V shed 4 bases, J shed 7 bases, and the junction held 3 bases outside the gene matches. Germline V gene lookup returns CDR1 MNHEY and CDR2 SMNVEV (reference sequence). The CDR3 loop reads CASSSDRGRNEQFF. The DNA for the CDR3 is TGTGCCAGCAGTTCGGACAGGGGGCGAAATGAGCAGTTCTTC.

In this sample, this clonotype turned up a few times. A much more abundant neighbour one base away suggests this may be a read error. The chain employs TRBV11-2 and TRBJ1-1; unclear D gene. CDR1 SGHAT and CDR2 FQNNGV come from the germline V gene. CDR3 size: 11 residues. The CDR3 loop reads CASVMNAEAFF. The CDR3 DNA reads TGTGCCAGTGTCATGAACGCTGAAGCTTTCTTT.

The chain couples TRBV3-1 to TRBJ1-6, with a possible D match to TRBD1 (6 bases). CDR1 is LGHDT, CDR2 YNNKEL, per germline (reference sequence). The CDR3 has 18 residues. Trimming took off 3 bases at V and 6 bases at J, with 21 bases between the two ends. CDR3 sequence (DNA): TGTGCCAGCAGCCACTTACCTAATTCGGACAGATTTAATTCACCCCTCCACTTT. It encodes CASSHLPNSDRFNSPLHF.

A word on this clonotype: A much larger clone sits a single nucleotide away, making a read error possible. Without the conserved terminal phenylalanine or tryptophan, this CDR3 likely stems from a read error. This chain links TRBV12-3 or TRBV12-4 with TRBJ2-7; 7 bases align to TRBD2. The ends lost 2 bases at V and 3 bases at J; junction bases unmatched: 4. This CDR3 is 14 amino acids long. CDR3 DNA: TGTGCCAGCAGTTTAACTAGCGTCGACTACGAGCAGTACCTC. It codes for CASSLTSVDYEQYL.

This clonotype has ten or more counts. The CDR3 sequence: CASRTGTAGSPLHF. DNA of the CDR3: TGTGCCAGCAGGACCGGGACAGCGGGCTCACCCCTCCACTTT. The chain uses TRBV2 and TRBJ1-6; 7 positions agree with TRBD1. This CDR3 region has 14 residues. With V trimmed by 6 bases and J by 10 bases, 9 bases remained unmatched. CDR1 is SNHLY, CDR2 FYNNEI, per germline.